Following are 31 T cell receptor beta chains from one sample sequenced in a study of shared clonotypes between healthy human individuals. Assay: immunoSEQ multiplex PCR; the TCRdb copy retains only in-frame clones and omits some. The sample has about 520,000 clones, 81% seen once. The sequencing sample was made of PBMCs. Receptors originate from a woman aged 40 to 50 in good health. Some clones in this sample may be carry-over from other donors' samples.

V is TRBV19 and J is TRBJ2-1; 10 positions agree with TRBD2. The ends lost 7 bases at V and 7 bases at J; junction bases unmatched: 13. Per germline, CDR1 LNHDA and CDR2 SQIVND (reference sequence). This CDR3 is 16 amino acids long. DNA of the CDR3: TGTGCCAGTATGGGACTAGCGACCCCCGCGGGGAATGAGCAGTTCTTC. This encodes CASMGLATPAGNEQFF.

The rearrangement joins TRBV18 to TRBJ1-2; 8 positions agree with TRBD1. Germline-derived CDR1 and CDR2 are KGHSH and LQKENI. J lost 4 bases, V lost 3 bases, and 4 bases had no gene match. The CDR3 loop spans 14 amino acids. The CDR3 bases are TGTGCCAGCTCACCGGGACAGGAGGCCTATGGCTACACCTTC. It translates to CASSPGQEAYGYTF.

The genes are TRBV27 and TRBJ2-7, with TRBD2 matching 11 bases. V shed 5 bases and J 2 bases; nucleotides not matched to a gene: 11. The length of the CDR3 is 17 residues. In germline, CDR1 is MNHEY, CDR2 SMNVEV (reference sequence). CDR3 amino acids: CASSVPGLAEGTYEQYF. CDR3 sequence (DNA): TGTGCCAGCAGTGTACCGGGACTAGCGGAGGGGACCTACGAGCAGTACTTC.

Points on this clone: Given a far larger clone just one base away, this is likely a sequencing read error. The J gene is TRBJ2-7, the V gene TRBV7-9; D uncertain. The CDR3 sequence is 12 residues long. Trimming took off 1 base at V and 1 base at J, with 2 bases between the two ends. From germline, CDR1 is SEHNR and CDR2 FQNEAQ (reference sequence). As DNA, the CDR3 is TGTGCCAGCAGCTTAGTGTCCTACGAGCAGTACTTC. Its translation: CASSLVSYEQYF.

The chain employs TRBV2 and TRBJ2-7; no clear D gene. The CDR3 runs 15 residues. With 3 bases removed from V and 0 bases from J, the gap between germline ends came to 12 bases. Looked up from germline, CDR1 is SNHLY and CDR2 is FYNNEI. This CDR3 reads CASSEGHESSYEQYF. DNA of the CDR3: TGTGCCAGCAGTGAGGGTCATGAAAGCTCCTACGAGCAGTACTTC.

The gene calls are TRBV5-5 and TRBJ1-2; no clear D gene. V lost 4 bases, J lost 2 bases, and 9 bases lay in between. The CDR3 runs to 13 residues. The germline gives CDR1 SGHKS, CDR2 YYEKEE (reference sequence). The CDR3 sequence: CASSQHGNYGYTF. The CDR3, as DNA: TGTGCCAGCAGCCAACATGGGAACTATGGCTACACCTTC.

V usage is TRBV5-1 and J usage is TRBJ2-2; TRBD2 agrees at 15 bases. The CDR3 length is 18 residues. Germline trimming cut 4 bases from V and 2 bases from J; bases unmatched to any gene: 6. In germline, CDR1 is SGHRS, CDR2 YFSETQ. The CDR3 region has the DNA TGCGCCAGCAGCCGGGGACTAGCGGGAGGCCTAAACACCGGGGAGCTGTTTTTT. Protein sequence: CASSRGLAGGLNTGELFF.

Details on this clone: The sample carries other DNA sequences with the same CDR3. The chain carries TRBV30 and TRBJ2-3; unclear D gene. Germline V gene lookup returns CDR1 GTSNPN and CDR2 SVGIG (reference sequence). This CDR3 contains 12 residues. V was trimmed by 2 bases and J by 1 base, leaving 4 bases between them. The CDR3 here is CAWSFGTDTQYF. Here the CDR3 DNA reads TGTGCCTGGAGTTTCGGCACAGATACGCAGTATTTT.

The CDR3 loop is CASSPIISLAGINEQYF. CDR3 sequence (DNA): TGTGCCAGCTCACCGATCATCTCACTAGCGGGTATAAACGAGCAGTACTTC. This chain uses TRBV18 with TRBJ2-7, with 9 nucleotides matching TRBD2. J lost 5 bases, V lost 3 bases, and 14 bases had no gene match. There are 17 residues in the CDR3. Germline lookup yields CDR1 KGHSH and CDR2 LQKENI.

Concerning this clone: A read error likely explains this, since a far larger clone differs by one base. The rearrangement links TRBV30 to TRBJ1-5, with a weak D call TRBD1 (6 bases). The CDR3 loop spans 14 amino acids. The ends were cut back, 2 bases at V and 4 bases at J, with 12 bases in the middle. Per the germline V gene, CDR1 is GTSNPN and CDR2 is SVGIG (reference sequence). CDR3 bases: TGTGCCTGGAGTACACGGGGGGCGAATCAGCCCCAGCATTTT. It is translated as CAWSTRGANQPQHF. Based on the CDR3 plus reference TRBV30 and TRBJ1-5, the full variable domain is SQTIHQWPATLVQPVGSPLSLECTVEGTSNPNLYWYRQAAGRGLQLLFYSVGIGQISSEVPQNLSASRPQDRQFILSSKKLLLSDSGFYLCAWSTRGANQPQHFGDGTRLSIL.

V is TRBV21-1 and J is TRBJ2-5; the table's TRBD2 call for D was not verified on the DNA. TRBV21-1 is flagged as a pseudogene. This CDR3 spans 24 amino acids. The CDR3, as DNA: TGTGCCAGCAGCAAAGGGACTAGCGGGAGTGGAGGGACTCTTGGCCTACCGCGAGGGGAGACCCAGTACTTC. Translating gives CASSKGTSGSGGTLGLPRGETQYF.

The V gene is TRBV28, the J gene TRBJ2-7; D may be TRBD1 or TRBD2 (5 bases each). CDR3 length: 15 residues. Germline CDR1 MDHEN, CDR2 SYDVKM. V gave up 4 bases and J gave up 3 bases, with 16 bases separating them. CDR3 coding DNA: TGTGCCAGCAGTTCGTCCGGGGCCAGGATCTACGAGCAGTACTTC. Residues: CASSSSGARIYEQYF.

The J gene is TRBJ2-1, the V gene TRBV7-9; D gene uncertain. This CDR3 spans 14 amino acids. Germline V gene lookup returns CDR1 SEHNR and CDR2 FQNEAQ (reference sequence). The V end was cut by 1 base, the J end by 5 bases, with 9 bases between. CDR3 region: CASSLGQSHNEQFF. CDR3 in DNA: TGTGCCAGCAGCTTAGGGCAATCCCACAATGAGCAGTTCTTC.

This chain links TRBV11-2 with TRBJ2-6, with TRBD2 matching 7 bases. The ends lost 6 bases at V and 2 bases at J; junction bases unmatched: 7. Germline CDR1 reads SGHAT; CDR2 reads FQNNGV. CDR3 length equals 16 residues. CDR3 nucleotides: TGTGCCAGCAGGGTACTGCGGGGGACTGGGGCCAACGTCCTGACTTTC. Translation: CASRVLRGTGANVLTF.

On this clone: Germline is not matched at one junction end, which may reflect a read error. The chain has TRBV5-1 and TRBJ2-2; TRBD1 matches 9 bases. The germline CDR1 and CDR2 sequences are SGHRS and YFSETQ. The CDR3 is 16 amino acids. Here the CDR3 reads CASSLGGQGNTGDLFF. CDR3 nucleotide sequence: TGCGCCAGCAGTTTGGGGGGACAGGGCAACACCGGGGATCTGTTTTTT.

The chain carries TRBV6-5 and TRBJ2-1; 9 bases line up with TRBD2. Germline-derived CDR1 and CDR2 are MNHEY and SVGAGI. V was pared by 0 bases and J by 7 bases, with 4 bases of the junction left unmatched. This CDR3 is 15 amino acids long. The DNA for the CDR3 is TGTGCCAGCAGTTACTCGGGGCTAGCGGGGAATGAGCAGTTCTTC. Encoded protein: CASSYSGLAGNEQFF.

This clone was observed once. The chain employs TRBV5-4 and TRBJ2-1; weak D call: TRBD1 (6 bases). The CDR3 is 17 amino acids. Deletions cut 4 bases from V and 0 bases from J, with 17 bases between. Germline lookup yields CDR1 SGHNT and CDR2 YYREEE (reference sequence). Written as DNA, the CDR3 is TGTGCCAGCAGCCCCAGGGGAGACCGGATCTCCTACAATGAGCAGTTCTTC. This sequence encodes CASSPRGDRISYNEQFF.

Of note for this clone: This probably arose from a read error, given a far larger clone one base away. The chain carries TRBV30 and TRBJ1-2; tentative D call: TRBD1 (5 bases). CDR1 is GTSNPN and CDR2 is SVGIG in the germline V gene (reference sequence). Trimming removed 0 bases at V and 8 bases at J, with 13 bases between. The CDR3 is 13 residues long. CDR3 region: CAWSVVGTQGYTF. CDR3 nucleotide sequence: TGTGCCTGGAGTGTAGTAGGGACGCAAGGCTACACCTTC.

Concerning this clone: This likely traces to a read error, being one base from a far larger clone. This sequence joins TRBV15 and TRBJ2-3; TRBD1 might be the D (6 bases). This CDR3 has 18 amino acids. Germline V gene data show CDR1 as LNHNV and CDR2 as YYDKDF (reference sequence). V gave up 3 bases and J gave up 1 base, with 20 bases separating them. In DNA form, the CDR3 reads TGTGCCACCAGCAGGAAACTGACAGGACTCGGGGGCACAGATACGCAGTATTTT. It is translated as CATSRKLTGLGGTDTQYF.

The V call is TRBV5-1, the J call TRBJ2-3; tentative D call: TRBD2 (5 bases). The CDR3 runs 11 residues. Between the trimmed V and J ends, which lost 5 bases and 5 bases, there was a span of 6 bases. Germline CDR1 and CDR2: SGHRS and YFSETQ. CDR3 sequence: CASREEDTQYF. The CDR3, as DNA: TGCGCCAGCAGGGAGGAAGATACGCAGTATTTT.

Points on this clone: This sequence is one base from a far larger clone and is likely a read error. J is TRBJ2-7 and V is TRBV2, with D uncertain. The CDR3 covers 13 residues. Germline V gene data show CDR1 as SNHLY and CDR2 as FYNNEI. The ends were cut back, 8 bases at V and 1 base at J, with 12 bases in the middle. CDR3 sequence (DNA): TGTGCCAGCGGTTCCAACTGGTCCTACGAGCAGTACTTC. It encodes CASGSNWSYEQYF.

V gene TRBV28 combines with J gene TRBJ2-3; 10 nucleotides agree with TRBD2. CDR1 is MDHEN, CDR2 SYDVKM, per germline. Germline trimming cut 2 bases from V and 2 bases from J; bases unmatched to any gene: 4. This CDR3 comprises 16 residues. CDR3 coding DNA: TGTGCCAGCAGTTTAAGTACTAGCGGGAACACAGATACGCAGTATTTT. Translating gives CASSLSTSGNTDTQYF.

CDR3 protein: CASRGQGVEMAEAFF. The DNA of the CDR3 is TGTGCCAGCAGGGGACAGGGAGTGGAGATGGCTGAAGCTTTCTTT. The V and J genes are TRBV2 and TRBJ1-1; TRBD1 aligns across 9 bases. The CDR3 spans 15 residues. V lost 6 bases, J lost 6 bases, and 11 bases stayed unmatched. Germline-derived CDR1 and CDR2 are SNHLY and FYNNEI.

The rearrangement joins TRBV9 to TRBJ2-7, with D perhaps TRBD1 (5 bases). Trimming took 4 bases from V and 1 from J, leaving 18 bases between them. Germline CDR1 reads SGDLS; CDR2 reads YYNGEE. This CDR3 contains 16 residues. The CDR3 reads CASSTGPVSSSYEQYF. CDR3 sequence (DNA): TGTGCCAGCAGCACAGGCCCGGTCTCCTCTTCCTACGAGCAGTACTTC.

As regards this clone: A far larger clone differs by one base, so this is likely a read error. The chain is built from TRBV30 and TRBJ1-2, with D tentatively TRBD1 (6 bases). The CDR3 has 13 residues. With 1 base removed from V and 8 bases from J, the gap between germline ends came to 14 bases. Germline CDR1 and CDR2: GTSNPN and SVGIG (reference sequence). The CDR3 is CAWSANRVKGYTF. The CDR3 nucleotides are TGTGCCTGGAGTGCGAACAGGGTAAAAGGCTACACCTTC.

The CDR3 protein is CASSLRLGAIPYEQYF. CDR3 sequence (DNA): TGCGCCAGCAGCTTACGCCTGGGGGCGATCCCCTACGAGCAGTACTTC. This chain joins TRBV4-3 and TRBJ2-7, with D perhaps matching TRBD1 (6 bases). CDR3 size: 16 residues. The germline V gene has CDR1 LGHNA and CDR2 YSLEER. V lost 5 bases and J 2 bases, leaving 19 bases between the germline ends.

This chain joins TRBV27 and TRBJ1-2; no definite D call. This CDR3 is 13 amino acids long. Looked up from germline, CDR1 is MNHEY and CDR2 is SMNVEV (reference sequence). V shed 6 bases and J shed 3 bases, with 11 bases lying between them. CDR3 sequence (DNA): TGTGCCAGCAGCATGAAAAATTACTATGGCTACACCTTC. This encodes CASSMKNYYGYTF.

The CDR3 DNA follows: TGTGCCTGGAGTGTAGGTCTGGACTTATACGAGCAGTACTTC. Its translation: CAWSVGLDLYEQYF. This rearrangement joins TRBV30 to TRBJ2-7; possible D gene TRBD2, 5 bases. The CDR3 is 14 residues long. Germline V gene sequence: CDR1 GTSNPN, CDR2 SVGIG (reference sequence). Trimming took 0 bases from V and 4 from J, leaving 13 bases between them.

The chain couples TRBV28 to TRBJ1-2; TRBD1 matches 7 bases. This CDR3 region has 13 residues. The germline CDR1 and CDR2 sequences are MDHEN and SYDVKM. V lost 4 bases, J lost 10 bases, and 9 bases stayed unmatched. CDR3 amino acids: CASSWGQGGSYTF. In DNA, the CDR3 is TGTGCCAGCAGTTGGGGACAAGGGGGCTCCTACACCTTC.

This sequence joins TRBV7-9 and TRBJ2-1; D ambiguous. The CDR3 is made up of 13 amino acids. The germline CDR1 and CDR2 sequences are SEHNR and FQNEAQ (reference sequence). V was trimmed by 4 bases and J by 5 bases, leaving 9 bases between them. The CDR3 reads CASSSQLDNEQFF. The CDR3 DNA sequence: TGTGCCAGCAGCTCCCAGCTCGACAATGAGCAGTTCTTC. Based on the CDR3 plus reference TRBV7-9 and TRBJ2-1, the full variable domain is DTGVSQNPRHKITKRGQNVTFRCDPISEHNRLYWYRQTLGQGPEFLTYFQNEAQLEKSRLLSDRFSAERPKGSFSTLEIQRTEQGDSAMYLCASSSQLDNEQFFGPGTRLTVL.

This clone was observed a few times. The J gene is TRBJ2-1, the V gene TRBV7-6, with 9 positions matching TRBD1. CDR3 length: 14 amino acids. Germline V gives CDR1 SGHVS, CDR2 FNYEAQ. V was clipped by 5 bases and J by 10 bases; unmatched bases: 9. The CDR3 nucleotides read TGTGCCAGCAGCCCGGGGACAGGGTCATTGGAGCAGTTCTTC. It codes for CASSPGTGSLEQFF.